The clone carrying this T cell receptor beta chain was seen a few times. The source of the sample is a study of blood T cell repertoires in COVID-19. Whole-study context: Samples came from the United States, Italy and Spain, spanning acute and convalescent COVID-19. T cells, B-cell-depleted T cells, or PBMCs supplied cDNA or gDNA.

CDR3 length: 13 amino acids. J lost 4 bases, V lost 10 bases, and 6 bases had no gene match. Germline V lookup: CDR1 MNHEY, CDR2 SVGAGI. The method was immunoSEQ multiplex PCR; TCRdb's version includes in-frame clones alone and lacks a portion of them. The sample shows about 280,000 clones, around 85% of them seen only once. Self-reported history from a screening survey and questionnaire set each donor's cohort. Donors in Cohort 3 counted as recovered after two negative PCRs, clearance, or symptom resolution. The chain links TRBV6-5 to TRBJ1-5; the match to TRBD1 covers 8 bases. The sequence was obtained from a woman aged 50 to 60 who had recovered from COVID-19. The sequencing input was PBMCs or T cells enriched from blood (not recorded which). The CDR3 bases are TGTGCCACTACGGGACAGGATAATCAGCCCCAGCATTTT. Its protein is CATTGQDNQPQHF.